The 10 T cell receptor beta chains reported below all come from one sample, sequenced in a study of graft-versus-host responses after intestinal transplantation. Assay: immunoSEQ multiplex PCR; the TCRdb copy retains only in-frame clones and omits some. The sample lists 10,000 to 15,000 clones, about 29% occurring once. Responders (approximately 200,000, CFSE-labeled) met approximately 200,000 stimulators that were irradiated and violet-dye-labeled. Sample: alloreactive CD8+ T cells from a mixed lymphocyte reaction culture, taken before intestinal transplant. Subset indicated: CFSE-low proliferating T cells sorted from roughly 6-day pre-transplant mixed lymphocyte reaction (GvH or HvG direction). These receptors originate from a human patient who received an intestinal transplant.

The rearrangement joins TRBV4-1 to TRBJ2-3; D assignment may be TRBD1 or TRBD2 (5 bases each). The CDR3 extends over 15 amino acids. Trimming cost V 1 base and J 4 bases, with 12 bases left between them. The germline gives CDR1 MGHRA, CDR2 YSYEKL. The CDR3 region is CASSQAGRDADTQYF. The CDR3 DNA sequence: TGCGCCAGCAGCCAAGCGGGCAGGGACGCAGATACGCAGTATTTT.

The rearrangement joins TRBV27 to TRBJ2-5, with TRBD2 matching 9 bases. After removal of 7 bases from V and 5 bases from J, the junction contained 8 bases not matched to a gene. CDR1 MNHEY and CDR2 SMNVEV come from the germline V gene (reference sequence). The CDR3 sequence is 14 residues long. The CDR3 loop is CASTPLAGAETQYF. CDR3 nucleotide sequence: TGTGCCAGCACCCCTTTAGCGGGGGCGGAGACCCAGTACTTC.

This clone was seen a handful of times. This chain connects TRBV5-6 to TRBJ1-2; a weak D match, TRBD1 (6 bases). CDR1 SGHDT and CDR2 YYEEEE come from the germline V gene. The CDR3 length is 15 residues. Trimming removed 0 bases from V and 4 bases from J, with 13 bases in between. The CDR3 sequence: CASSLGPGHFYGYTF. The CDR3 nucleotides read TGTGCCAGCAGCTTGGGGCCGGGACACTTCTATGGCTACACCTTC.

CDR3 DNA: TGTGCCAGCAGCTTAACTAGCGGGGGGTACACCGGGGAGCTGTTTTTT. Its translation: CASSLTSGGYTGELFF. V and J are TRBV13 and TRBJ2-2, with 12 bases matching TRBD2. The CDR3 spans 16 residues. Germline-derived CDR1 and CDR2 are PRHDT and FYEKMQ (reference sequence). V shed 2 bases, J shed 3 bases, and the junction held 1 base outside the gene matches.

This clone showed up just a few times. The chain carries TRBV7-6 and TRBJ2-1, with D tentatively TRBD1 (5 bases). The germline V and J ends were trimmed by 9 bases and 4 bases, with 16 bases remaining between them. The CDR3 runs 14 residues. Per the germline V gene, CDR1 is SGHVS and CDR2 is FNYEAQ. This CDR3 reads CASKGAPIYNEQFF. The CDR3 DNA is TGTGCCAGTAAAGGGGCTCCTATTTACAATGAGCAGTTCTTC.

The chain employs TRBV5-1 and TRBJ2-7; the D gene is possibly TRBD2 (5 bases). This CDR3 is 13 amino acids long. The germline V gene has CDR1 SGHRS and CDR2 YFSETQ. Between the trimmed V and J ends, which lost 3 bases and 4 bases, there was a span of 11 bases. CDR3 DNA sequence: TGCGCCAGCAGCTCGTTGACGGGGTACGAGCAGTACTTC. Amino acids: CASSSLTGYEQYF.

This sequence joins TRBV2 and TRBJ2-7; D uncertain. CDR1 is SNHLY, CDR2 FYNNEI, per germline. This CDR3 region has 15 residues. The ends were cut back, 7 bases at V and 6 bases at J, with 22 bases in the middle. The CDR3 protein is CASKAEWVPWAEQYF. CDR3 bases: TGTGCCAGCAAGGCTGAGTGGGTCCCGTGGGCCGAGCAGTACTTC.

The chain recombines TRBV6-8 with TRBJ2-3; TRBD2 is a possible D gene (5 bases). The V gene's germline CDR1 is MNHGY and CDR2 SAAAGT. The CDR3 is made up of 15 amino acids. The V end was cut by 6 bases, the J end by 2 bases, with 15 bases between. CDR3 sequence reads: CASSQGLADTDTQYF. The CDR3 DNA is TGTGCCAGCAGCCAAGGGCTAGCCGACACAGATACGCAGTATTTT.

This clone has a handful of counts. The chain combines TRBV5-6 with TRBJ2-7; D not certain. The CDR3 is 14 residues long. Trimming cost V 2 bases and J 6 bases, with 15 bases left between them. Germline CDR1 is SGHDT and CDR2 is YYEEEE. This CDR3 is CASSLDPESPEQYF. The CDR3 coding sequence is TGTGCCAGCAGCTTAGATCCGGAGTCCCCCGAGCAGTACTTC.

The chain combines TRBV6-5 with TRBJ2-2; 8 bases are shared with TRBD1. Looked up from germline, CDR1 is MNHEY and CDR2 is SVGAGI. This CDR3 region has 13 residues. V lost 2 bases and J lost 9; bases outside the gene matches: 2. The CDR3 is CASSYGQGWELFF. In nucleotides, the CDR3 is TGTGCCAGCAGTTACGGACAGGGCTGGGAGCTGTTTTTT.